This TCR beta chain was sequenced in a study of OX40 agonist ivuxolimab in advanced cancers. Study outcomes and limitations: A proportion of nonresponders additionally exhibited low normalized T-cell clonal expansion.

Clones were read by immunoSEQ multiplex PCR, and TCRdb kept only the in-frame ones, dropping some. The sample lists about 53,000 clones; roughly nine tenths were seen once. As to this clone: Its antigen is as yet unknown.

V lost 6 bases, J lost 6 bases, and 17 bases lay in between. The CDR3 spans 15 residues. CDR1 is LNHDA and CDR2 is SQIVND in the germline V gene (reference sequence). Source: CD4+ or CD8+ T cells sorted from blood, taken in a trial of the OX40 agonist ivuxolimab. The rearrangement joins TRBV19 to TRBJ2-2, with D possibly being TRBD2 (6 bases). The TCR originated in an adult with an advanced solid tumor such as melanoma, head and neck, liver or kidney cancer. The CDR3 protein is CASRGTTGGAGELFF. In DNA form, the CDR3 reads TGTGCCAGTAGGGGGACCACAGGAGGGGCCGGGGAGCTGTTTTTT.